The 27 T cell receptor beta chains given below trace back to one sample, sequenced in a study of T-cell memory formation after mild COVID-19. TCRdb called the 5' RACE reads again in MiXCR, with one record for every CDR3 protein. The sample yields 450,000 to 650,000 distinct CDR3 sequences, 18% seen once. Sequencing was carried out using PBMCs or a T cell subset sorted from them (not recorded which). These receptors came from an adult woman who had mild COVID-19 (a few samples of this study predate the infection). Cell type and time point are not known.

The V and J genes are TRBV20-1 and TRBJ1-1; 7 bases are shared with TRBD1. CDR1 and CDR2 (germline): DFQATT, SNEGSKA (reference sequence). V lost 0 bases and J lost 4; bases outside the gene matches: 11. The CDR3 contains 16 residues. CDR3 sequence (DNA): TGCAGTGCTAGAGATCTTAGGGGGCGAGGGGGCACTGAAGCTTTCTTT. It translates to CSARDLRGRGGTEAFF.

The CDR3 nucleotides read TGCGCCAGCACTCCCCAAACAGGGAAGTCTGATACGCAGTATTTT. Translated: CASTPQTGKSDTQYF. V usage is TRBV5-1 and J usage is TRBJ2-3; D is possibly TRBD1 (6 bases). CDR1 and CDR2 (germline): SGHRS, YFSETQ. Trimming left V 6 bases short and J 6 bases short, with 20 bases between. The CDR3 sequence is 15 residues long.

In this sample, this clonotype turned up many times. This rearrangement joins TRBV4-3 to TRBJ2-4; D uncertain. This CDR3 has 16 amino acids. V was trimmed by 1 base and J by 3 bases, leaving 13 bases between them. Germline assignment: CDR1 LGHNA and CDR2 YSLEER. The CDR3 bases are TGCGCCAGCAGCCAAGGGGTAACACCGGACAAAAACATTCAGTACTTC. Amino acids: CASSQGVTPDKNIQYF.

In DNA form, the CDR3 reads TGTGCCAGCAGTTGGGACCGGGACAGGGGGTTCACTGAAGCTTTCTTT. As protein: CASSWDRDRGFTEAFF. V is TRBV27 and J is TRBJ1-1; 11 bases align to TRBD1. CDR1 and CDR2 from the germline V gene are MNHEY and SMNVEV (reference sequence). Trimming removed 4 bases from V and 4 bases from J; junction bases left unmatched: 8. The CDR3 covers 16 residues.

The V and J genes are TRBV15 and TRBJ2-2; no clear D gene. The germline gives CDR1 LNHNV, CDR2 YYDKDF (reference sequence). This CDR3 is built from 14 residues. The ends were cut back, 7 bases at V and 0 bases at J, with 9 bases in the middle. The CDR3 loop is CATNTNANTGELFF. CDR3 nucleotide sequence: TGTGCCACCAATACGAACGCGAACACCGGGGAGCTGTTTTTT.

This clonotype was detected only a few times. The V call is TRBV5-1, the J call TRBJ2-7, with 8 bases identical to TRBD1. The CDR3 sequence is 18 residues long. The germline V gene encodes CDR1 SGHRS and CDR2 YFSETQ. V dropped 2 bases and J dropped 2; count of bases not matched to a gene: 15. CDR3 DNA sequence: TGCGCCAGCAGCTTCGGTCCCGGACAGGGTCCACTCGCCTACGAGCAGTACTTC. Translation gives CASSFGPGQGPLAYEQYF.

This clonotype was seen a handful of times. This rearrangement joins TRBV7-9 to TRBJ2-7, with 9 nucleotides matching TRBD1. Germline CDR1 reads SEHNR; CDR2 reads FQNEAQ (reference sequence). Trimming cost V 1 base and J 3 bases; bases outside gene matches: 13. CDR3 length equals 18 residues. The CDR3 coding sequence is TGTGCCAGCAGCTTAGACGGGTCGACCGGGACAGGGTTCTACGAGCAGTACTTC. As protein: CASSLDGSTGTGFYEQYF.

This clonotype has just a few counts. This chain uses TRBV4-1 with TRBJ2-3, with D perhaps TRBD1 or TRBD2 (6 bases each). Germline V gives CDR1 MGHRA, CDR2 YSYEKL. Trimming left V 7 bases short and J 3 bases short, with 17 bases between. The CDR3 contains 15 residues. The CDR3 DNA is TGCGCCAGCACAAAGGAAGGGGGGCGAACAGATACGCAGTATTTT. It yields the protein CASTKEGGRTDTQYF.

This clonotype was counted only a few times. The chain couples TRBV4-3 to TRBJ2-1; D call uncertain. Trimming cost V 6 bases and J 2 bases, with 14 bases left between them. The CDR3 is made up of 15 amino acids. Per germline, CDR1 LGHNA and CDR2 YSLEER. The CDR3 sequence: CASSLIRSTYNEQFF. The CDR3 nucleotides are TGCGCCAGCAGTCTTATACGGAGCACCTACAATGAGCAGTTCTTC.

The chain couples TRBV20-1 to TRBJ1-1, with D possibly being TRBD1 (5 bases). Germline V CDR1 and CDR2: DFQATT, SNEGSKA (reference sequence). The CDR3 spans 15 residues. The V end was cut by 2 bases, the J end by 1 base, with 14 bases between. In DNA, the CDR3 is TGCAGTGCTAGACCCCTAGGGCAGGGGAACACTGAAGCTTTCTTT. Translated, it gives CSARPLGQGNTEAFF.

The sample holds a few counts of this clonotype. This chain uses TRBV7-2 with TRBJ1-6; 8 bases match TRBD1. V lost 6 bases, J lost 6 bases, and 7 bases stayed unmatched. Germline V gene lookup returns CDR1 SGHTA and CDR2 FQGNSA. This CDR3 comprises 15 residues. CDR3 coding DNA: TGTGCCAGCAGGCAGGGGGCCTTTCCTAATTCACCCCTCCACTTT. As protein: CASRQGAFPNSPLHF.

J is TRBJ2-1 and V is TRBV5-1; D may be TRBD1 or TRBD2 (5 bases each). The germline gives CDR1 SGHRS, CDR2 YFSETQ. V was clipped by 0 bases and J by 8 bases, with 24 bases between them. The CDR3 is 18 amino acids. The CDR3 region has the DNA TGCGCCAGCAGCTTGGGGACAAAATGGGGACGATCTGGGGATGAGCAGTTCTTC. It yields the protein CASSLGTKWGRSGDEQFF.

CDR3 nucleotide sequence: TGTGCCAGCAGTTACTATCAGGGCGCGGCCAAAAACATTCAGTACTTC. It encodes CASSYYQGAAKNIQYF. This chain uses TRBV6-5 with TRBJ2-4, with a tentative D call TRBD1 (5 bases). Germline CDR1 is MNHEY and CDR2 is SVGAGI. The length of the CDR3 is 16 residues. Deletions cut 1 base from V and 1 base from J, with 11 bases between.

V gene TRBV7-2 combines with J gene TRBJ1-6, with D hard to call. Germline V CDR1 and CDR2: SGHTA, FQGNSA. Trimming stripped 3 bases from V and 4 bases from J, with 13 bases between. The CDR3 is 16 residues long. Here the CDR3 reads CASSFEGPPYNSPLHF. CDR3 coding DNA: TGTGCCAGCAGCTTCGAGGGTCCCCCATATAATTCACCCCTCCACTTT.

This clonotype has a handful of counts. The chain uses TRBV19 and TRBJ2-7; D is perhaps TRBD1 or TRBD2 (5 bases each). This CDR3 is 13 amino acids long. The germline CDR1 and CDR2 sequences are LNHDA and SQIVND (reference sequence). V was shortened by 8 bases and J by 3 bases, with 14 bases between the two germline ends. The DNA for the CDR3 is TGTGCCAGTGGGATGGGACGCGACTACGAGCAGTACTTC. Its protein product is CASGMGRDYEQYF.

This clonotype was counted between two and nine times. The chain combines TRBV5-1 with TRBJ2-1; D tentatively reads TRBD1 or TRBD2 (6 bases each). V lost 4 bases, J lost 1 base, and 15 bases lay in between. This CDR3 is 16 amino acids long. CDR1 and CDR2 from the germline V gene are SGHRS and YFSETQ. In DNA form, the CDR3 reads TGCGCCAGCAGCGCCGGGCCGGGGGCGTCCTACAATGAGCAGTTCTTC. Its protein product is CASSAGPGASYNEQFF.

The gene calls are TRBV24-1 and TRBJ1-1; D is possibly TRBD1 (6 bases). This CDR3 contains 14 residues. V was pared by 0 bases and J by 11 bases, with 15 bases between. The germline gives CDR1 KGHDR, CDR2 SFDVKD. The CDR3 nucleotides read TGTGCCACCAGTGATTTGCAAAGCAGGGGTGGGGCTTTCTTT. Encoded protein: CATSDLQSRGGAFF.

This chain uses TRBV3-1 with TRBJ1-1, with 12 bases matching TRBD1. CDR1 LGHDT and CDR2 YNNKEL come from the germline V gene (reference sequence). With V trimmed by 4 bases and J by 0 bases, 6 bases remained unmatched. CDR3 size: 17 residues. The CDR3 sequence: CASSLPGQGAVNTEAFF. The CDR3 nucleotides read TGTGCCAGCAGCCTTCCGGGACAGGGGGCGGTGAACACTGAAGCTTTCTTT. The whole variable domain, filled in from reference TRBV3-1 and TRBJ1-1, reads DTAVSQTPKYLVTQMGNDKSIKCEQNLGHDTMYWYKQDSKKFLKIMFSYNNKELIINETVPNRFSPKSPDKAHLNLHINSLELGDSAVYFCASSLPGQGAVNTEAFFGQGTRLTVV.

The J gene is TRBJ2-5, the V gene TRBV7-9; D perhaps matches TRBD2 (6 bases). V lost 2 bases, J lost 4 bases, and 14 bases lay in between. The CDR3 spans 15 residues. In germline, CDR1 is SEHNR, CDR2 FQNEAQ (reference sequence). This CDR3 reads CASSLLRQGGETQYF. Written as DNA, the CDR3 is TGTGCCAGCAGCTTACTCCGGCAGGGAGGAGAGACCCAGTACTTC.

This clonotype has more than one count but fewer than ten. The rearrangement joins TRBV5-6 to TRBJ2-1, with a tentative D call TRBD2 (6 bases). The CDR3 has 16 amino acids. Germline CDR1 is SGHDT and CDR2 is YYEEEE. Trimming shortened V by 3 bases and J by 10 bases, and 23 bases separated the two germline ends. The CDR3 is CASSSETSLFGWEQFF. CDR3 bases: TGTGCCAGCAGCTCGGAGACTAGTTTGTTCGGTTGGGAGCAGTTCTTC.

In its sample, this clonotype was seen a few times. CDR3 bases: TGTGCCAGCAGCTTAAGGGGACAGGGGGCCGGTAAGACCCAGTACTTC. As protein: CASSLRGQGAGKTQYF. The chain uses TRBV7-2 and TRBJ2-5; 12 positions agree with TRBD1. The V gene's germline CDR1 is SGHTA and CDR2 FQGNSA. Losses at the gene ends were 2 bases for V and 6 bases for J; bases not matched to a gene: 7. This CDR3 is 16 amino acids long. Filled out from reference TRBV7-2 and TRBJ2-5, the complete variable domain reads GAGVSQSPSNKVTEKGKDVELRCDPISGHTALYWYRQSLGQGLEFLIYFQGNSAPDKSGLPSDRFSAERTGGSVSTLTIQRTQQEDSAVYLCASSLRGQGAGKTQYFGPGTRLLVL.

This clonotype was counted only a few times. The rearrangement links TRBV29-1 to TRBJ1-2; 9 positions match TRBD1. Germline CDR1 is SQVTM and CDR2 is ANQGSEA. The CDR3 is 12 amino acids. With V trimmed by 6 bases and J by 8 bases, 7 bases remained unmatched. CDR3 protein: CSVDRGVVGYTF. The CDR3 DNA sequence: TGCAGCGTGGACAGGGGAGTCGTAGGCTACACCTTC.

The gene calls are TRBV5-1 and TRBJ2-2, with 9 bases aligning to TRBD1. J lost 4 bases, V lost 0 bases, and 13 bases had no gene match. The germline CDR1 and CDR2 sequences are SGHRS and YFSETQ. The CDR3 runs 19 residues. CDR3 nucleotide sequence: TGCGCCAGCAGCTTGGGTCGGGACAGGGTCGCTATTGGCACCGGGGAGCTGTTTTTT. It translates to CASSLGRDRVAIGTGELFF.

This clonotype was observed many times. V and J are TRBV7-6 and TRBJ2-5; 12 nucleotides match TRBD2. Germline loops: CDR1 SGHVS, CDR2 FNYEAQ. The ends lost 1 base at V and 4 bases at J; junction bases unmatched: 13. The CDR3 is made up of 19 amino acids. CDR3 nucleotide sequence: TGTGCCAGCAGCTTAGGGGCTAGCGGGGGGGTATCCCCCAGAGAGACCCAGTACTTC. Its translation is CASSLGASGGVSPRETQYF.

The gene calls are TRBV20-1 and TRBJ1-2, with 9 positions matching TRBD1. Losses at the gene ends were 3 bases for V and 2 bases for J; bases not matched to a gene: 10. CDR3 size: 16 residues. Germline CDR1 DFQATT, CDR2 SNEGSKA (reference sequence). The chain's CDR3 is CSARRNRGRRNYGYTF. DNA for the CDR3: TGCAGTGCTAGGCGAAACAGGGGGCGCCGCAACTATGGCTACACCTTC.

The rearrangement uses TRBV6-5 and TRBJ2-5; TRBD1 matches at 9 bases. This CDR3 region has 15 residues. V shed 5 bases, J shed 7 bases, and the junction held 11 bases outside the gene matches. The germline CDR1 and CDR2 sequences are MNHEY and SVGAGI. CDR3 in amino acids: CASSPDRGAIGTQYF. CDR3 DNA sequence: TGTGCCAGCAGTCCCGACAGGGGGGCAATTGGGACCCAGTACTTC.

V usage is TRBV20-1 and J usage is TRBJ2-7; tentatively, D is TRBD1 or TRBD2 (5 bases each). V was trimmed by 4 bases and J by 5 bases, leaving 12 bases between them. Germline-derived CDR1 and CDR2 are DFQATT and SNEGSKA (reference sequence). The CDR3 is made up of 12 amino acids. The CDR3 here is CSAKLTGHEQYF. The CDR3 coding sequence is TGCAGTGCTAAATTGACGGGGCACGAGCAGTACTTC.